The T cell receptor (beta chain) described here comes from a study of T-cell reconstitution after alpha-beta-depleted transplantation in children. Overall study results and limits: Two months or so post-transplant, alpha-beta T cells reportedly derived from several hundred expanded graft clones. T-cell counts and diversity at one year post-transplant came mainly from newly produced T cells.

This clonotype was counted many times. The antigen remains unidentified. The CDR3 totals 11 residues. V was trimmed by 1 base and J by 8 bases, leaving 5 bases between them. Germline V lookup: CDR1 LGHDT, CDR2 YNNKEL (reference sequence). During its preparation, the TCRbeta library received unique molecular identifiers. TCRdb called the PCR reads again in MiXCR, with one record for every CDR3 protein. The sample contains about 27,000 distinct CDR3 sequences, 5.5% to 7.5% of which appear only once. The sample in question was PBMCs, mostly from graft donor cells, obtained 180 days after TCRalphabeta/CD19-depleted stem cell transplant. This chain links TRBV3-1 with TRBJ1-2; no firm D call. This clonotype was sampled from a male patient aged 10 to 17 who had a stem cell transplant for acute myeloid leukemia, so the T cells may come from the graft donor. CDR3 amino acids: CASSQGPGYTF. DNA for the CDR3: TGTGCCAGCAGCCAAGGCCCCGGCTACACCTTC.